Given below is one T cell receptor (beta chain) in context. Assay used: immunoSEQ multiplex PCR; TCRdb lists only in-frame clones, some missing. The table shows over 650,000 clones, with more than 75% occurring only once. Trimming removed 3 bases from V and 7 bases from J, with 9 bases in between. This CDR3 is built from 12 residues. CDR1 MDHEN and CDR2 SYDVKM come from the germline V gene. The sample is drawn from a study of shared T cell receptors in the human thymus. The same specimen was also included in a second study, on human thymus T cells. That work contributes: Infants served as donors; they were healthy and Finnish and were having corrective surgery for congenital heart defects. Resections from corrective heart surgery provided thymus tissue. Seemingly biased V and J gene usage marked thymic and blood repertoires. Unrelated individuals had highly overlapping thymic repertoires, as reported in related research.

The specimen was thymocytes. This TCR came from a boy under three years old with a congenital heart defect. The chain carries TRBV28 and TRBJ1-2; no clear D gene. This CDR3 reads CASSFTEGGYTF. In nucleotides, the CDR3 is TGTGCCAGCAGTTTCACAGAAGGTGGCTACACCTTC.